These 22 T cell receptor beta chains were sequenced from one sample in a study of T cell responses to AZD1222 COVID-19 vaccine. Produced via immunoSEQ multiplex PCR; TCRdb's table is partial and in-frame only. The sample lists 90,000 to 150,000 clones, approximately 90% occurring once. The sample was peripheral blood, taken on day 0 of AZD1222 vaccination. All receptors derive from an adult in good health.

CDR3 coding DNA: TGTGCCAGTAAGAGTCAGGACTATAACTATGGCTACACCTTC. Encoded protein: CASKSQDYNYGYTF. This chain uses TRBV19 with TRBJ1-2, with unresolved D. The CDR3 sequence is 14 residues long. Trimming removed 7 bases at V and 1 base at J, with 13 bases between. Per germline, CDR1 LNHDA and CDR2 SQIVND (reference sequence).

This clone was counted between two and nine times. The CDR3 is CASSFGGFWTDTQYF. The CDR3, as DNA: TGTGCCAGCAGCTTTGGGGGTTTCTGGACAGATACGCAGTATTTT. The J gene is TRBJ2-3, the V gene TRBV7-9; perhaps D is TRBD1 or TRBD2 (5 bases each). Germline V gene lookup returns CDR1 SEHNR and CDR2 FQNEAQ (reference sequence). With 3 bases removed from V and 3 bases from J, the gap between germline ends came to 13 bases. The CDR3 runs to 15 residues.

The rearrangement links TRBV27 to TRBJ1-1; weak D call: TRBD1 (5 bases). The V end was cut by 5 bases, the J end by 4 bases, with 17 bases between. This CDR3 is built from 15 residues. Looked up from germline, CDR1 is MNHEY and CDR2 is SMNVEV (reference sequence). This CDR3 is CASSGLGARSTEAFF. In nucleotides, the CDR3 is TGTGCCAGCAGTGGCCTTGGGGCAAGGTCCACTGAAGCTTTCTTT.

The chain recombines TRBV18 with TRBJ2-5; perhaps TRBD2 as D (5 bases). Trimming pared 3 bases from V and 4 bases from J, leaving 9 bases between. This CDR3 is built from 13 residues. Germline CDR1 and CDR2: KGHSH and LQKENI. CDR3 protein: CASSPGLSETQYF. The CDR3 bases are TGTGCCAGCTCACCCGGACTTTCAGAGACCCAGTACTTC.

This rearrangement joins TRBV5-4 to TRBJ1-1; possible D gene TRBD1, 5 bases. The length of the CDR3 is 15 residues. Germline values: CDR1 SGHNT, CDR2 YYREEE (reference sequence). Trimming stripped 4 bases from V and 0 bases from J, with 13 bases between. The CDR3 protein is CASSGGGAMNTEAFF. The DNA for the CDR3 is TGTGCCAGCAGCGGGGGGGGAGCGATGAACACTGAAGCTTTCTTT. Full variable domain (rest looked up from reference TRBV5-4 and TRBJ1-1): ETGVTQSPTHLIKTRGQQVTLRCSSQSGHNTVSWYQQALGQGPQFIFQYYREEENGRGNFPPRFSGLQFPNYSSELNVNALELDDSALYLCASSGGGAMNTEAFFGQGTRLTVV.

V is TRBV23-1 and J is TRBJ1-2; D may be TRBD1 (6 bases). TRBV23-1 falls under the ORF class, with uncertain function. The CDR3 is 14 residues long. The CDR3 bases are TGCGCGAATACCAGGGGAGGAGCTAACTATGGCTACACCTTC. This encodes CANTRGGANYGYTF.

The chain combines TRBV28 with TRBJ2-1; 9 nucleotides line up with TRBD1. Germline V lookup: CDR1 MDHEN, CDR2 SYDVKM. The J segment lost 1 base and the V segment lost 10 bases, leaving 2 bases of the junction unmatched. The CDR3 has 13 residues. The CDR3 reads CATGTGSYNEQFF. DNA for the CDR3: TGTGCCACCGGGACAGGGTCCTACAATGAGCAGTTCTTC.

This clone was found once. One end of the junction fails to match germline, which may point to a read error. The chain combines TRBV18 with TRBJ1-4; unclear D gene. This CDR3 spans 16 amino acids. Germline-derived CDR1 and CDR2 are KGHSH and LQKENI. CDR3 nucleotides: TGTGCCAGTTCACCTGCGCAGGAGAGGGTGTTGGAAAAACTGTTTTTT. Its translation is CASSPAQERVLEKLFF.

The V and J genes are TRBV5-4 and TRBJ2-3; D assignment may be TRBD1 or TRBD2 (5 bases each). Trimming removed 4 bases at V and 2 bases at J, with 20 bases between. Looked up from germline, CDR1 is SGHNT and CDR2 is YYREEE (reference sequence). CDR3 length: 17 amino acids. This chain's CDR3 is CASSPRPRDPDTDTQYF. The DNA of the CDR3 is TGTGCCAGCAGCCCTCGCCCCCGGGACCCGGACACAGATACGCAGTATTTT.

The chain carries TRBV5-1 and TRBJ2-5, with D perhaps given as TRBD1 or TRBD2 (5 bases each). Germline V gene sequence: CDR1 SGHRS, CDR2 YFSETQ. Between the trimmed V and J ends, which lost 0 bases and 4 bases, there was a span of 16 bases. The CDR3 has 16 amino acids. The CDR3 DNA reads as TGCGCCAGCAGCTTGGTATCGAGGGGAGTTCGAGAGACCCAGTACTTC. Encoded protein: CASSLVSRGVRETQYF.

The V call is TRBV7-6, the J call TRBJ2-1, with 7 nucleotides matching TRBD2. Germline assignment: CDR1 SGHVS and CDR2 FNYEAQ. The V segment lost 5 bases and the J segment 0 bases; nucleotides outside the gene matches: 4. The CDR3 runs to 15 residues. The CDR3 nucleotides read TGTGCCAGCAGCCTAGGCGGGGGCTCCTACAATGAGCAGTTCTTC. This translates into CASSLGGGSYNEQFF. The full variable domain, in which reference TRBV7-6 and TRBJ2-1 provide the parts outside the CDR3, is GAGVSQSPRYKVTKRGQDVALRCDPISGHVSLYWYRQALGQGPEFLTYFNYEAQQDKSGLPNDRFSAERPEGSISTLTIQRTEQRDSAMYRCASSLGGGSYNEQFFGPGTRLTVL.

The chain joins TRBV27 to TRBJ2-5; D uncertain. V lost 7 bases and J lost 7, with 4 bases in between. The CDR3 loop spans 9 amino acids. Germline CDR1 reads MNHEY; CDR2 reads SMNVEV (reference sequence). CDR3 sequence (DNA): TGTGCCAGCAAAGCGACCCAGTACTTC. It specifies CASKATQYF.

This clone came up a few times. Distinct nucleotide sequences in the sample also encode this CDR3. The chain couples TRBV6-5 to TRBJ1-4; D gene unclear. This CDR3 region has 14 residues. Trimming pared 6 bases from V and 5 bases from J, leaving 13 bases between. Germline V CDR1 and CDR2: MNHEY, SVGAGI. The CDR3 bases are TGTGCCAGCAGAACGGGGAGGAGGAATGAAAAACTGTTTTTT. This codes for CASRTGRRNEKLFF.

The CDR3 region is CASSPGMGFNQPQHF. Written as DNA, the CDR3 is TGTGCCAGCTCACCAGGTATGGGGTTCAATCAGCCCCAGCATTTT. The chain is built from TRBV18 and TRBJ1-5; D not certain. The V end lost 2 bases, the J end lost 3 bases, and 11 bases lay between the germline ends. Germline loops: CDR1 KGHSH, CDR2 LQKENI. There are 15 residues in the CDR3.

V and J are TRBV19 and TRBJ1-1, with a possible D match to TRBD1 (6 bases). The germline gives CDR1 LNHDA, CDR2 SQIVND (reference sequence). V shed 4 bases and J shed 1 base, with 13 bases lying between them. The CDR3 length is 15 residues. The CDR3 here is CASSTYRVGNTEAFF. CDR3 DNA: TGTGCCAGTAGTACATACAGGGTGGGGAACACTGAAGCTTTCTTT.

V gene TRBV9 combines with J gene TRBJ2-5; TRBD1 is a possible D gene (6 bases). Looked up from germline, CDR1 is SGDLS and CDR2 is YYNGEE. V gave up 4 bases and J gave up 0 bases, with 10 bases separating them. The CDR3 runs 14 residues. The CDR3 protein is CASSSGQNQETQYF. The CDR3 DNA sequence: TGTGCCAGCAGCTCCGGACAGAACCAAGAGACCCAGTACTTC.

The gene calls are TRBV18 and TRBJ2-5; D perhaps matches TRBD1 (6 bases). Germline CDR1 KGHSH, CDR2 LQKENI. With 1 base removed from V and 2 bases from J, the gap between germline ends came to 14 bases. The CDR3 consists of 16 residues. The CDR3 coding sequence is TGTGCCAGCTCACCACGTCCCCCCCAGGGGCAAGAGACCCAGTACTTC. This translates into CASSPRPPQGQETQYF.

The chain has TRBV10-3 and TRBJ2-5; the D is unclear. The CDR3 is 13 amino acids. With 4 bases removed from V and 0 bases from J, the gap between germline ends came to 6 bases. The germline V gene has CDR1 ENHRY and CDR2 SYGVKD. The DNA of the CDR3 is TGTGCCATCAGTGGAGACAACCAAGAGACCCAGTACTTC. It is translated as CAISGDNQETQYF.

This CDR3 is CAWTPGTYGNTIYF. In nucleotides, the CDR3 is TGTGCCTGGACTCCCGGGACGTATGGAAACACCATATATTTT. The gene calls are TRBV30 and TRBJ1-3, with D possibly matching TRBD1 (5 bases). Trimming pared 4 bases from V and 3 bases from J, leaving 13 bases between. Germline V lookup: CDR1 GTSNPN, CDR2 SVGIG (reference sequence). CDR3 length equals 14 residues.

The chain uses TRBV15 and TRBJ1-6, with D unclear. Germline CDR1 and CDR2: LNHNV and YYDKDF (reference sequence). The CDR3 contains 15 residues. V lost 0 bases and J lost 11, with 14 bases in between. CDR3 sequence (DNA): TGTGCCACCAGCAGAGATGTCCGGCTGGGTGCACCCCTCCACTTT. Translation: CATSRDVRLGAPLHF.

The rearrangement joins TRBV28 to TRBJ2-7; no clear D gene. Trimming removed 4 bases at V and 2 bases at J, with 9 bases between. This CDR3 spans 13 amino acids. Germline values: CDR1 MDHEN, CDR2 SYDVKM. The CDR3 reads CASSSSPTYEQYF. The CDR3 region has the DNA TGTGCCAGCAGTTCGTCCCCAACCTACGAGCAGTACTTC.

A few counts support this clone. The chain carries TRBV28 and TRBJ1-1; the D is unclear. V dropped 4 bases and J dropped 6 bases, with 6 bases sitting between them. Germline V gives CDR1 MDHEN, CDR2 SYDVKM. This CDR3 spans 11 amino acids. The DNA for the CDR3 is TGTGCCAGCAGTTCCCCAGCTGAAGCTTTCTTT. Its translation: CASSSPAEAFF.